This is a list of T cell receptor beta chains from one sample in a study of control samples from healthy donors and cancer patients. The data were produced by immunoSEQ multiplex PCR, yet TCRdb's version contains in-frame clones alone and is incomplete. Counted here are roughly 47,000 clones, about 89% occurring once; the ten biggest clones make up roughly a tenth. The specimen was PBMCs. The origin of the receptors is a woman in her sixties or seventies with lung cancer. Both conserved end residues are trimmed from each CDR3. The order of the fields is V gene, clone size, J gene, CDR3 protein. Clone size is given for some rows only: seen once, a few or many times, or a class if the clone is expanded.

V gene: TRBV10-1; clone size: -; J gene: TRBJ2-3; CDR3 protein: ASSESKPADTQY
V gene: TRBV11-3; clone size: once; J gene: TRBJ2-3; CDR3 protein: ASSPGGEETDTQY
V gene: TRBV30; clone size: -; J gene: TRBJ2-7; CDR3 protein: AWSRLREGEQY
V gene: TRBV9; clone size: -; J gene: TRBJ1-2; CDR3 protein: ASSVVSPANYGYT
V gene: TRBV13; clone size: -; J gene: TRBJ1-2; CDR3 protein: ASSLSMDRNYGYT
V gene: TRBV2; clone size: -; J gene: TRBJ2-7; CDR3 protein: ASRMDRGGNEQY
V gene: TRBV5-1; clone size: once; J gene: TRBJ1-2; CDR3 protein: ASSLGPDRGPDGYT
V gene: TRBV2; clone size: -; J gene: TRBJ2-5; CDR3 protein: ATPRRRDEQETQY
V gene: TRBV19; clone size: -; J gene: TRBJ1-1; CDR3 protein: ASNIGNTEAF
V gene: TRBV10-2; clone size: -; J gene: TRBJ1-1; CDR3 protein: ASSEQRDTEAF
V gene: TRBV24-1; clone size: few; J gene: TRBJ2-1; CDR3 protein: ATSGARDRITNEQF
V gene: TRBV7-3; clone size: -; J gene: TRBJ2-7; CDR3 protein: ASSKGQGVPYEQY
V gene: TRBV21-1; clone size: -; J gene: TRBJ1-6; CDR3 protein: ASSNDQDRVSPLH
V gene: TRBV2; clone size: few; J gene: TRBJ1-4; CDR3 protein: ASSRQGMGEKLF
V gene: TRBV7-9; clone size: few; J gene: TRBJ2-7; CDR3 protein: ASSLLWEGSYEQY
V gene: TRBV5-1; clone size: -; J gene: TRBJ2-1; CDR3 protein: ASSLDPGSYNEQF
V gene: TRBV28; clone size: -; J gene: TRBJ1-4; CDR3 protein: ASTSYEKLF
V gene: TRBV6-5; clone size: few; J gene: TRBJ1-1; CDR3 protein: ASTYGGNTEAF
V gene: TRBV6-1; clone size: -; J gene: TRBJ1-6; CDR3 protein: ASSERANLPLH